A selection of T cell receptor beta chains follows, all from one sample in a study of T cell repertoires in cytomegalovirus infection. TCRdb reprocessed the reads with MiXCR, giving one entry per CDR3 protein. The repertoire holds 400,000 to 550,000 distinct CDR3 sequences, with around 10% as singletons. Material: PBMCs. The receptors stem from a human donor in good health (CMV status not recorded). Some clones in this sample may be carry-over from other donors' samples. Each CDR3 is given with its conserved first and last residue. D genes are given only for firm matches. The listing skips clone size in some rows; elsewhere it reads once, few, many or a size class.

J,size,V,D,CDR3,DNA
TRBJ1-6,many,TRBV3-1,TRBD1,CASSQARQGLHF,TGTGCCAGCAGCCAAGCTCGACAGGGTCTCCACTTT
TRBJ1-1,many,TRBV20-1,NA,CSASTSPTEAFF,TGCAGTGCTTCCACATCACCCACTGAAGCTTTCTTT
TRBJ1-2,many,TRBV30,NA,CAWRLGPGYTF,TGTGCCTGGAGGTTGGGGCCCGGCTACACCTTC
TRBJ2-6,many,TRBV15,TRBD1,CATSRGQGTNVLTF,TGTGCCACCAGCAGGGGACAGGGAACCAACGTCCTGACTTTC
TRBJ1-2,many,TRBV3-1,NA,CASSQATGTSYGYTF,TGTGCCAGCAGCCAAGCTACCGGGACAAGCTATGGCTACACCTTC
TRBJ1-5,many,TRBV6-5,NA,CASSYSRDNAQPQHF,TGTGCCAGCAGTTACTCGAGGGACAACGCCCAGCCCCAGCATTTT
TRBJ1-2,many,TRBV27,TRBD1,CASSKGQGAYYGYTF,TGTGCCAGCAGTAAAGGACAGGGGGCCTACTATGGCTACACCTTC
TRBJ1-3,NA,TRBV2,NA,CASSEEGSFSGNTIYF,TGTGCCAGCAGTGAAGAGGGGTCCTTCTCTGGAAACACCATATATTTT
TRBJ2-7,many,TRBV12-3/TRBV12-4,TRBD1,CASSGLGQTYEQYF,TGTGCCAGCAGTGGCTTGGGACAGACCTACGAGCAGTACTTC
TRBJ1-2,few,TRBV10-3,TRBD1,CAISESQGGTLGYTF,TGTGCCATCAGTGAGTCGCAGGGGGGGACTTTAGGCTACACCTTC
TRBJ2-3,many,TRBV7-3,TRBD2,CASSLLTSGRALGTDTQYF,TGTGCCAGCAGCCTTTTGACTAGCGGGAGGGCCTTAGGAACAGATACGCAGTATTTT
TRBJ2-7,many,TRBV14,NA,CASSPTDLTYEQYF,TGTGCCAGCAGCCCGACAGACCTCACGTACGAGCAGTACTTC
TRBJ2-5,many,TRBV10-1,NA,CASSDPGLGVEETQYF,TGCGCCAGCAGTGACCCCGGACTTGGGGTGGAGGAGACCCAGTACTTC
TRBJ1-6,few,TRBV11-2,NA,CASSSPRGHSPLHF,TGTGCCAGCAGCTCCCCCCGTGGCCATTCACCCCTCCACTTT
TRBJ1-5,many,TRBV12-5,TRBD1,CASGFRDRGYQPQHF,TGTGCTAGTGGTTTCCGGGACAGGGGGTATCAGCCCCAGCATTTT
TRBJ2-1,few,TRBV4-2,TRBD2,CASSQEPREREIVPNEQFF,TGTGCCAGCAGCCAAGAACCTAGGGAGCGGGAGATAGTGCCAAATGAGCAGTTCTTC